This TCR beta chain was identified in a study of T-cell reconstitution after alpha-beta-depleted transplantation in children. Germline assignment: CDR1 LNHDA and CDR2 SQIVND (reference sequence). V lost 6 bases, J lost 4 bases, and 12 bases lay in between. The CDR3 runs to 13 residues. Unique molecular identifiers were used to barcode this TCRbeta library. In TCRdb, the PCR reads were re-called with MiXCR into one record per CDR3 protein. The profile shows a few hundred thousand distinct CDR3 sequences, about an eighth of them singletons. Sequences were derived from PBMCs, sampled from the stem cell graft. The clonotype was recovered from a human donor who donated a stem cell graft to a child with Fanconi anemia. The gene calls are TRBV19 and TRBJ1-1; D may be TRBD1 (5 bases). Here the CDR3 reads CASRTQGGTEAFF. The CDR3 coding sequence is TGTGCCAGTAGGACCCAGGGTGGCACTGAAGCTTTCTTT.